This TCR beta chain came from a study of early stage breast cancer tumors. Findings and caveats of the study: Enriched TCRB sequences shared across patients were mostly commonly generated sequences.

CDR1 SGHTA and CDR2 FQGNSA come from the germline V gene. This CDR3 has 18 amino acids. Trimming shortened V by 3 bases and J by 0 bases, and 17 bases separated the two germline ends. Each sample had two DNA replicates, about 0.47 ug blood or around 1.4 ug tissue. Measured with immunoSEQ multiplex PCR; TCRdb has only the in-frame clones, and not every one. The sample lists 45,000 to 50,000 clones; around 83% were seen once. In this sample, this clone turned up once. Its antigen is undetermined. The receptor was derived from a person aged 45 to 60 with breast cancer. The sample taken for sequencing was blood. This chain links TRBV7-2 with TRBJ2-2; D perhaps matches TRBD1 (6 bases). The CDR3 region has the DNA TGTGCCAGCAGCTTCGGGACAAACCGAGATGCGAACACCGGGGAGCTGTTTTTT. Translated: CASSFGTNRDANTGELFF.